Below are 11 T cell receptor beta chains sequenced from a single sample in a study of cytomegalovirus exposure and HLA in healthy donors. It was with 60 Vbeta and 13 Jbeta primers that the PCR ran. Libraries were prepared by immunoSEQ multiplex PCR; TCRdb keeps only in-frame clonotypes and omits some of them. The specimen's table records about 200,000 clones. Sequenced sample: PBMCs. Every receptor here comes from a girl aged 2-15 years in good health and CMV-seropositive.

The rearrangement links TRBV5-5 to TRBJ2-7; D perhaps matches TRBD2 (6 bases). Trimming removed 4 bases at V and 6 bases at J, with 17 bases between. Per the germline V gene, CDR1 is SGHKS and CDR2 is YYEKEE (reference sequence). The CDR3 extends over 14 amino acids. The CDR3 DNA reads TGTGCCAGCAGCCCCATCCAGGGACTGGTCGAGCAGTACTTC. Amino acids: CASSPIQGLVEQYF.

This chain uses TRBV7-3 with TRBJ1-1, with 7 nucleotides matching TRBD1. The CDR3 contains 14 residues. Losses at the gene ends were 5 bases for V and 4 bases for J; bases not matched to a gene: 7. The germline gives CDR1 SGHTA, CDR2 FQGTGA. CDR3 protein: CASSPRQGSTEAFF. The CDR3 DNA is TGTGCCAGCAGCCCGAGACAGGGTAGCACTGAAGCTTTCTTT.

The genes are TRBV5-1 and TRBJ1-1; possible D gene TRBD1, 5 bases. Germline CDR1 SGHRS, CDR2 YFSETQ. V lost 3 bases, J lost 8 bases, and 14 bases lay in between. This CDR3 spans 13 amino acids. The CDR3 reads CASSSIGGVEAFF. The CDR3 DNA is TGCGCCAGCAGCTCCATTGGAGGGGTCGAAGCTTTCTTT.

Written as DNA, the CDR3 is TGTGCCAGCAGGGGGACTAGCGGGTACGTGGGCTACGAGCAGTACTTC. It translates to CASRGTSGYVGYEQYF. The chain links TRBV28 to TRBJ2-7, with 12 bases aligning to TRBD2. The CDR3 is made up of 16 amino acids. V lost 6 bases and J lost 3; bases outside the gene matches: 9. CDR1 and CDR2 from the germline V gene are MDHEN and SYDVKM.

The CDR3 sequence is CASTQGGVADTQYF. CDR3 coding DNA: TGTGCCAGCACACAGGGGGGGGTGGCAGATACGCAGTATTTT. The rearrangement links TRBV28 to TRBJ2-3; tentatively, D is TRBD1 (8 bases). CDR1 MDHEN and CDR2 SYDVKM come from the germline V gene. The CDR3 consists of 14 residues. V lost 7 bases and J 4 bases, leaving 15 bases between the germline ends.

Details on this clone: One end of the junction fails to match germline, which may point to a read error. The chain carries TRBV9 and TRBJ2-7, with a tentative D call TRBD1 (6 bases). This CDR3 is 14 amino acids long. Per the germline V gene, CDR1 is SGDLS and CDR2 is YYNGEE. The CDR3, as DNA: TGTGCCGGCAGCTTACCAACAGGGAACTACGAGCAGTACTTC. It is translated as CAGSLPTGNYEQYF.

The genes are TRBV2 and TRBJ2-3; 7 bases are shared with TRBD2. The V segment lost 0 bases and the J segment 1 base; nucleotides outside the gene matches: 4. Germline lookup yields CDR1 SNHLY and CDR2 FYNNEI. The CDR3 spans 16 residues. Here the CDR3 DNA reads TGTGCCAGCAGTGAAGCGCTTGGGGGGGGCACAGATACGCAGTATTTT. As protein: CASSEALGGGTDTQYF.

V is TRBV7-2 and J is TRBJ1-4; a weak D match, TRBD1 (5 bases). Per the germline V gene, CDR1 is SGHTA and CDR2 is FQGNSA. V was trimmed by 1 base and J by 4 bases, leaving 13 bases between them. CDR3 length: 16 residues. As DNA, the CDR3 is TGTGCCAGCAGCTTAGGGGGAGGGAGGGGTAATGAAAAACTGTTTTTT. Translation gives CASSLGGGRGNEKLFF.

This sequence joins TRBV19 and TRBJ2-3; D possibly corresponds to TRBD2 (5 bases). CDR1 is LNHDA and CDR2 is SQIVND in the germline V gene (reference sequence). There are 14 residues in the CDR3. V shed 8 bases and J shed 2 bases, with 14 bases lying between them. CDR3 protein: CASRTSAFTDTQYF. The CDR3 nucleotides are TGTGCCAGTCGTACTAGTGCCTTCACAGATACGCAGTATTTT.

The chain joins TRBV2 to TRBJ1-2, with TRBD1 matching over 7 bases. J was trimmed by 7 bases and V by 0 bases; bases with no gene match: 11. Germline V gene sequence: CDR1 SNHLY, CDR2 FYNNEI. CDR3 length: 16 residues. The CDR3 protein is CASSEAYPRGSRGYTF. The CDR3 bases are TGTGCCAGCAGTGAAGCCTACCCCAGGGGGTCTCGTGGCTACACCTTC.

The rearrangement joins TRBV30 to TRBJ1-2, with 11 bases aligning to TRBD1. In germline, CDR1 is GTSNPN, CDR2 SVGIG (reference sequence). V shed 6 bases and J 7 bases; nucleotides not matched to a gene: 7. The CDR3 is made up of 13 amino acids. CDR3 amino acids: CACRTGGVGGYTF. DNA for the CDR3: TGTGCCTGCAGGACAGGGGGCGTCGGTGGCTACACCTTC.